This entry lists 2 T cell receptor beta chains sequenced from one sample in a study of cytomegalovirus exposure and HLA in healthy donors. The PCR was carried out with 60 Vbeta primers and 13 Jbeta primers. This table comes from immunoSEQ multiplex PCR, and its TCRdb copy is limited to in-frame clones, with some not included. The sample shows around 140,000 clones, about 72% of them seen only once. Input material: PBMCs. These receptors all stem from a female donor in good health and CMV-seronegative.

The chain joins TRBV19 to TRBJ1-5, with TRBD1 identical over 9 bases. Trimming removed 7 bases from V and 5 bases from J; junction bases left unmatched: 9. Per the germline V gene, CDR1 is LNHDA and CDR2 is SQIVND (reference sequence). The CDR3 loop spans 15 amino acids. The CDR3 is CASNYRGPADQPQHF. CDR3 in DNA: TGTGCCAGTAATTACAGGGGGCCCGCGGATCAGCCCCAGCATTTT.

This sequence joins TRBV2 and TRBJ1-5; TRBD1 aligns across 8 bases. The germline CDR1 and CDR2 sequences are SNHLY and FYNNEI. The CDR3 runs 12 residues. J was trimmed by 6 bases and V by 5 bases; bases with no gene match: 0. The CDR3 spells CASSTGGQPQHF. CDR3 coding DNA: TGTGCCAGCAGTACAGGGGGTCAGCCCCAGCATTTT.